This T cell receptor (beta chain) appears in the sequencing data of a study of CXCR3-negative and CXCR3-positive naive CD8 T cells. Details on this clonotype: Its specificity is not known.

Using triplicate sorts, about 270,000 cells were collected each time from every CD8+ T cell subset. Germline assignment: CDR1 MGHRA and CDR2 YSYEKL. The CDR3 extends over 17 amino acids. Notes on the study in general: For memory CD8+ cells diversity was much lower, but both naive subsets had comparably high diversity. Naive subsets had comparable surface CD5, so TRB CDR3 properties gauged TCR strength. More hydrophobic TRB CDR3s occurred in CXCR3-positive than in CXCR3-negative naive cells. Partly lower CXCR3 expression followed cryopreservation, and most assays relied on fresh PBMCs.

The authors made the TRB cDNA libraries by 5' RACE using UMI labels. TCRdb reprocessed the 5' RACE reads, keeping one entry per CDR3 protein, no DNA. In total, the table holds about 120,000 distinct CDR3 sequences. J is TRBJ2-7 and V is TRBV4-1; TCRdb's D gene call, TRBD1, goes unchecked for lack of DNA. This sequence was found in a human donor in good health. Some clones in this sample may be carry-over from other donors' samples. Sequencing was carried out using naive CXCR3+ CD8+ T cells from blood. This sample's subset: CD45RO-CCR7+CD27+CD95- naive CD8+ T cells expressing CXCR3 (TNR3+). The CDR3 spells CASSQPRTVLDSYEQYF.